These 10 T cell receptor beta chains originate from one sample sequenced in a study of blood T cell repertoires in COVID-19. Measured with immunoSEQ multiplex PCR; TCRdb has only the in-frame clones, and not every one. The sample lists about 200,000 clones, about nine tenths occurring once. The sample consisted of peripheral blood. Every receptor here comes from a man younger than 35 with active or convalescent COVID-19.

The chain uses TRBV6-2 or TRBV6-3 and TRBJ2-5; D may be TRBD1 (6 bases). V shed 5 bases and J shed 0 bases, with 22 bases lying between them. The CDR3 totals 18 residues. Germline loops: CDR1 MNHEY, CDR2 SVGEGT. The CDR3 coding sequence is TGTGCCAGCAGTGGGGGCCCAAACAACCTAGCAGACCAAGAGACCCAGTACTTC. Protein: CASSGGPNNLADQETQYF.

The rearrangement joins TRBV9 to TRBJ1-4, with D possibly matching TRBD1 (6 bases). Trimming removed 4 bases at V and 3 bases at J, with 7 bases between. CDR1 is SGDLS, CDR2 YYNGEE, per germline. This CDR3 spans 13 amino acids. In nucleotides, the CDR3 is TGTGCCAGCAGCCAGGGGTCTAATGAAAAACTGTTTTTT. Protein product: CASSQGSNEKLFF. The full variable domain, in which reference TRBV9 and TRBJ1-4 provide the parts outside the CDR3, is DSGVTQTPKHLITATGQRVTLRCSPRSGDLSVYWYQQSLDQGLQFLIQYYNGEERAKGNILERFSAQQFPDLHSELNLSSLELGDSALYFCASSQGSNEKLFFGSGTQLSVL.

The chain has TRBV6-1 and TRBJ2-7; possibly TRBD2 for D (6 bases). Trimming shortened V by 1 base and J by 0 bases, and 10 bases separated the two germline ends. CDR1 is MNHNS and CDR2 is SASEGT in the germline V gene. This CDR3 has 15 amino acids. CDR3 DNA sequence: TGTGCCAGCAGTGAAGGATTAGCGGCCTCCTACGAGCAGTACTTC. Translating gives CASSEGLAASYEQYF.

The V and J genes are TRBV5-1 and TRBJ1-1, with D possibly matching TRBD1 (5 bases). CDR3 length equals 14 residues. Germline V CDR1 and CDR2: SGHRS, YFSETQ. Trimming took off 0 bases at V and 2 bases at J, with 8 bases between the two ends. This CDR3 is CASSLVQDNTEAFF. The DNA of the CDR3 is TGCGCCAGCAGCTTGGTACAGGACAACACTGAAGCTTTCTTT.

The chain carries TRBV7-3 and TRBJ1-6, with a possible D match to TRBD1 (5 bases). The length of the CDR3 is 15 residues. V was shortened by 1 base and J by 8 bases, with 12 bases between the two germline ends. Germline V CDR1 and CDR2: SGHTA, FQGTGA. As DNA, the CDR3 is TGTGCCAGCAGCTTAAATGGGGGGTCGGATTCACCCCTCCACTTT. Protein sequence: CASSLNGGSDSPLHF. The full variable domain, with the rest looked up from reference TRBV7-3 and TRBJ1-6, is GAGVSQTPSNKVTEKGKYVELRCDPISGHTALYWYRQSLGQGPEFLIYFQGTGAADDSGLPNDRFFAVRPEGSVSTLKIQRTERGDSAVYLCASSLNGGSDSPLHFGNGTRLTVT.

The genes are TRBV6-5 and TRBJ1-4; a weak D match, TRBD1 (6 bases). V was trimmed by 9 bases and J by 3 bases, leaving 17 bases between them. This CDR3 spans 15 amino acids. CDR1 is MNHEY, CDR2 SVGAGI, per germline. CDR3 region: CASLQGSGANEKLFF. CDR3 nucleotide sequence: TGTGCCAGTCTTCAGGGGTCCGGGGCTAATGAAAAACTGTTTTTT.

This chain's CDR3 is CASRYQGLRGEKLFF. The CDR3 DNA reads as TGCGCCAGCAGGTATCAGGGGCTAAGGGGTGAAAAACTGTTTTTT. V and J are TRBV10-1 and TRBJ1-4; D possibly corresponds to TRBD1 (6 bases). Per the germline V gene, CDR1 is WNHNN and CDR2 is SYGVQD (reference sequence). V gave up 6 bases and J gave up 7 bases, with 18 bases separating them. This CDR3 spans 15 amino acids.

The chain couples TRBV5-6 to TRBJ2-7; TRBD2 aligns across 8 bases. This CDR3 is 18 amino acids long. With 1 base clipped from V and 4 bases from J, the junction kept 16 bases outside the gene matches. CDR1 is SGHDT and CDR2 is YYEEEE in the germline V gene. The CDR3 here is CASSLFSVAGGPTYEQYF. CDR3 sequence (DNA): TGTGCCAGCAGCTTGTTTTCTGTCGCGGGAGGCCCCACTTACGAGCAGTACTTC.

The chain combines TRBV12-3 or TRBV12-4 with TRBJ2-1; D gene unclear. The length of the CDR3 is 11 residues. V lost 5 bases and J lost 7, with 6 bases in between. CDR3 residues: CASSQYNEQFF. CDR3 DNA: TGTGCCAGCAGTCAGTATAATGAGCAGTTCTTC.

V gene TRBV28 combines with J gene TRBJ1-2; 7 nucleotides line up with TRBD1. CDR1 and CDR2 (germline): MDHEN, SYDVKM. The V and J ends lost 8 bases and 0 bases, in that order; junction bases with no gene match: 12. This CDR3 is 16 amino acids long. The CDR3 DNA follows: TGTGCCAGCGGGACAGAAATATTACTAGCTAACTATGGCTACACCTTC. The encoded protein is CASGTEILLANYGYTF.